This T cell receptor beta chain was obtained from a study of shared clonotypes between healthy human individuals. Overall study context: Each donor contributed plates that comprised three CD4 naive, three CD4 memory, two CD8 naive and one CD8 memory.

Splitting of each subset's genomic DNA was done evenly across several immunoSEQ plates. Measured with immunoSEQ multiplex PCR; TCRdb has only the in-frame clones, and not every one. The table lists 650,000 to 700,000 clones, around 90% of them singletons, with approximately 35% in the top ten. The ends were cut back, 4 bases at V and 2 bases at J, with 13 bases in the middle. CDR1 is SGDLS, CDR2 YYNGEE, per germline. CDR3 length: 14 residues. The clonotype comes from a man aged 18 to 30 in good health. Some clones in this sample may be carry-over from other donors' samples. The V and J genes are TRBV9 and TRBJ2-7; D is possibly TRBD1 or TRBD2 (5 bases each). The sequenced material came from memory CD8+ T cells from PBMCs. The sample's subset: CD45RO+ cells pooled with CCR7-negative TemRA cells. As DNA, the CDR3 is TGTGCCAGCAGCCCCCGACGGGGCCCCTACGAGCAGTACTTC. It specifies CASSPRRGPYEQYF.